Presented here are 2 T cell receptor beta chains from one specimen sequenced in a study of chemoradiotherapy in HPV16-positive cancers. The table came from immunoSEQ multiplex PCR; TCRdb's copy has only in-frame clones and leaves some out. The sample contains fewer than 20,000 clones, about four fifths of which appear only once. The input for sequencing was blood, taken from a patient who underwent chemoradiotherapy. The receptors derive from a human donor with HPV-associated anogenital cancer.

This clone was seen a handful of times. The CDR3 bases are TGTGCCAGTAGTACGTCCGGGACAGGACTTTTAACCGGGGAGCTGTTTTTT. Translating it yields CASSTSGTGLLTGELFF. The chain couples TRBV19 to TRBJ2-2; TRBD1 aligns across 8 bases. Trimming at V came to 4 bases and at J to 5 bases, leaving 12 bases not matched to a gene. This CDR3 is 17 amino acids long. Germline V gene sequence: CDR1 LNHDA, CDR2 SQIVND (reference sequence).

This sequence joins TRBV9 and TRBJ2-3, with D tentatively TRBD1 (6 bases). The germline V and J ends were trimmed by 6 bases and 0 bases, with 11 bases remaining between them. The CDR3 totals 14 residues. CDR1 is SGDLS, CDR2 YYNGEE, per germline. CDR3 amino acids: CASTEGDSTDTQYF. The CDR3 DNA is TGTGCCAGCACAGAGGGGGATAGCACAGATACGCAGTATTTT.